The 18 T cell receptor beta chains reported below all come from one sample, sequenced in a study of OX40 agonist ivuxolimab in advanced cancers. Using immunoSEQ multiplex PCR, the repertoire was profiled, and TCRdb retains in-frame clones only, with some absent. The data contain under 11,000 clones, just over 75% of them seen just once; the ten biggest clones take up approximately 15%. The material sequenced was CD4+ or CD8+ T cells sorted from blood, taken in a trial of the OX40 agonist ivuxolimab. The receptors here all came from an adult with an advanced solid tumor such as melanoma, head and neck, liver or kidney cancer.

The gene calls are TRBV4-2 and TRBJ2-3; 7 bases match TRBD1. Germline V gene sequence: CDR1 LGHNA, CDR2 YNFKEQ. Trimming took 3 bases from V and 6 from J; bases not matched to a gene: 9. The CDR3 spans 15 residues. Written as DNA, the CDR3 is TGTGCCAGCAGCCATAGCGAGGGGGCAAGCGATACGCAGTATTTT. It specifies CASSHSEGASDTQYF.

The chain combines TRBV6-5 with TRBJ2-7; D remains ambiguous. V lost 4 bases to trimming and J lost 6 bases, with 7 bases between them. The germline V gene has CDR1 MNHEY and CDR2 SVGAGI. The CDR3 sequence is 11 residues long. DNA of the CDR3: TGTGCCAGCAGTTCGACGGTCGAGCAGTACTTC. Amino acids: CASSSTVEQYF.

In this sample, this clone turned up once. The chain combines TRBV9 with TRBJ2-3; D remains unclear. CDR1 is SGDLS and CDR2 is YYNGEE in the germline V gene. Trimming removed 3 bases from V and 0 bases from J, with 5 bases in between. The CDR3 runs to 13 residues. Here the CDR3 reads CASSAFSTDTQYF. In DNA form, the CDR3 reads TGTGCCAGCAGCGCGTTCAGCACAGATACGCAGTATTTT.

This clone has only one observation. This chain links TRBV4-2 with TRBJ2-7; D may be TRBD1 or TRBD2 (5 bases each). The ends were cut back, 5 bases at V and 0 bases at J, with 14 bases in the middle. Germline V gene sequence: CDR1 LGHNA, CDR2 YNFKEQ. The CDR3 spans 15 residues. The CDR3 sequence is CASSNRDRCSYEQYF. DNA for the CDR3: TGTGCCAGCAGCAACCGGGACCGATGCTCCTACGAGCAGTACTTC.

This sequence joins TRBV9 and TRBJ2-1; D gene unclear. The germline V gene encodes CDR1 SGDLS and CDR2 YYNGEE. V shed 2 bases and J shed 6 bases, with 6 bases lying between them. The CDR3 covers 12 residues. Written as DNA, the CDR3 is TGTGCCAGCAGCGTCCTGGGCAATGAGCAGTTCTTC. Amino acid sequence: CASSVLGNEQFF.

The chain links TRBV6-1 to TRBJ2-3; 13 bases are a match to TRBD2. The ends lost 4 bases at V and 4 bases at J; junction bases unmatched: 2. CDR1 and CDR2 (germline): MNHNS, SASEGT. The CDR3 spans 15 residues. The CDR3 region is CASSGTSGGSDTQYF. The CDR3 region has the DNA TGTGCCAGCAGTGGGACTAGCGGGGGCTCAGATACGCAGTATTTT.

The J gene is TRBJ2-7, the V gene TRBV5-4; TRBD1 matches 7 bases. The CDR3 is 14 residues long. Germline values: CDR1 SGHNT, CDR2 YYREEE (reference sequence). The J segment lost 3 bases and the V segment lost 4 bases, leaving 7 bases of the junction unmatched. The CDR3 protein is CASSRDRVGYEQYF. DNA of the CDR3: TGTGCCAGCAGCCGTGACAGGGTAGGCTACGAGCAGTACTTC. Complete variable domain (other parts from reference TRBV5-4 and TRBJ2-7): ETGVTQSPTHLIKTRGQQVTLRCSSQSGHNTVSWYQQALGQGPQFIFQYYREEENGRGNFPPRFSGLQFPNYSSELNVNALELDDSALYLCASSRDRVGYEQYFGPGTRLTVT.

The CDR3 DNA is TGTGCCAGCAGTGAAGGGACAGGGTCCTACGAGCAGTACTTC. The encoded protein is CASSEGTGSYEQYF. The chain links TRBV2 to TRBJ2-7; 8 bases are shared with TRBD1. This CDR3 contains 14 residues. Germline CDR1 reads SNHLY; CDR2 reads FYNNEI. Trimming at V came to 1 base and at J to 1 base, leaving 0 bases not matched to a gene.

Only a few counts were recorded for this clone. The V gene is TRBV27, the J gene TRBJ2-7, with 11 bases fitting TRBD2. The CDR3 consists of 15 residues. In germline, CDR1 is MNHEY, CDR2 SMNVEV (reference sequence). The V segment lost 6 bases and the J segment 2 bases; nucleotides outside the gene matches: 6. The CDR3 bases are TGTGCCAGCAGGATAACTAGCGGGAGTACCTACGAGCAGTACTTC. Translating it yields CASRITSGSTYEQYF.

Here the CDR3 DNA reads TGCAGCGTTCCTTCTAGGCTCTCCTACAATGAGCAGTTCTTC. Translation gives CSVPSRLSYNEQFF. The rearrangement links TRBV29-1 to TRBJ2-1; D ambiguous. CDR1 and CDR2 from the germline V gene are SQVTM and ANQGSEA. The V gene lost 5 bases and the J gene lost 0 bases, with 11 bases spanning the gap. This CDR3 has 14 residues.

The chain joins TRBV4-1 to TRBJ2-7, with D perhaps TRBD1 (6 bases). With 5 bases removed from V and 5 bases from J, the gap between germline ends came to 13 bases. Germline CDR1 MGHRA, CDR2 YSYEKL. The CDR3 totals 13 residues. The CDR3 protein is CASSWTDGDEQYF. The CDR3 DNA is TGCGCCAGCAGCTGGACAGATGGTGACGAGCAGTACTTC.

The CDR3 spells CASSPQGQGTGANVLTF. DNA of the CDR3: TGTGCCAGCTCACCACAAGGACAGGGAACGGGGGCCAACGTCCTGACTTTC. J is TRBJ2-6 and V is TRBV18; 8 bases are a match to TRBD1. This CDR3 spans 17 amino acids. V was clipped by 1 base and J by 4 bases; unmatched bases: 6. Germline V gene data show CDR1 as KGHSH and CDR2 as LQKENI.

The J gene is TRBJ2-3, the V gene TRBV7-9; 10 bases are a match to TRBD2. V was clipped by 7 bases and J by 4 bases; unmatched bases: 11. This CDR3 has 16 amino acids. CDR1 and CDR2 (germline): SEHNR, FQNEAQ (reference sequence). The CDR3 nucleotides read TGTGCCAGCATGCTGCTTACTAGCGGGGTTGCAGATACGCAGTATTTT. Protein sequence: CASMLLTSGVADTQYF.

The chain links TRBV27 to TRBJ2-3; TRBD2 agrees at 9 bases. The CDR3 totals 16 residues. V was clipped by 2 bases and J by 2 bases; unmatched bases: 5. Germline V CDR1 and CDR2: MNHEY, SMNVEV (reference sequence). DNA of the CDR3: TGTGCCAGCAGTTTACTAGCGGGGCGACCCACAGATACGCAGTATTTT. It translates to CASSLLAGRPTDTQYF.

This clone is medium-sized within its sample. The rearrangement joins TRBV30 to TRBJ1-5, with D hard to call. This CDR3 has 13 amino acids. Trimming stripped 1 base from V and 1 base from J, with 5 bases between. The germline V gene has CDR1 GTSNPN and CDR2 SVGIG (reference sequence). The CDR3 nucleotides read TGTGCCTGGAGTGAGGGCAGCAATCAGCCCCAGCATTTT. It yields the protein CAWSEGSNQPQHF.

The chain joins TRBV11-3 to TRBJ1-1; D possibly corresponds to TRBD1 (5 bases). In germline, CDR1 is SGHNT, CDR2 YENEEA. Trimming removed 3 bases at V and 1 base at J, with 12 bases between. The CDR3 has 15 residues. The CDR3 nucleotides are TGTGCCAGCAGCTTGCGTAGGGGCGCGAACACTGAAGCTTTCTTT. This codes for CASSLRRGANTEAFF.

The rearrangement joins TRBV19 to TRBJ2-7; D ambiguous. Germline assignment: CDR1 LNHDA and CDR2 SQIVND (reference sequence). The length of the CDR3 is 13 residues. V dropped 2 bases and J dropped 3 bases, with 8 bases sitting between them. CDR3 residues: CASSIRVDYEQYF. In DNA, the CDR3 is TGTGCCAGTAGTATACGGGTAGACTACGAGCAGTACTTC.

CDR3 loop: CASEGPNSEQYF. CDR3 coding DNA: TGCGCCAGCGAGGGTCCGAATTCCGAGCAGTACTTC. The chain recombines TRBV4-1 with TRBJ2-7, with D possibly matching TRBD2 (5 bases). The ends were cut back, 8 bases at V and 6 bases at J, with 14 bases in the middle. The CDR3 covers 12 residues. The germline V gene has CDR1 MGHRA and CDR2 YSYEKL.